This TCR beta chain stems from a study of blood T cell repertoires in COVID-19. Study-wide context: Researchers got acute and convalescent COVID-19 samples from the United States, Italy and Spain. In each case, the material was cDNA or gDNA derived from T cells, B-cell-depleted T cells, or PBMCs.

CDR3 length: 16 amino acids. V lost 3 bases and J lost 1, with 16 bases in between. The germline V gene encodes CDR1 MNHEY and CDR2 SVGEGT. As handled by the study authors: Researchers report that nucleated cell counts were estimated from reference gene primer amplification. Clones were sequenced by immunoSEQ multiplex PCR, and TCRdb holds only the in-frame ones, with some missing. V and J calls and clone size are copied from that table; D and trimming were computed from the DNA. The sample holds some 250,000 clones, roughly 90% seen once. This sequence originates from a woman aged 25 to 39 with acute or convalescent COVID-19. Source material: peripheral blood. The chain carries TRBV6-2 or TRBV6-3 and TRBJ2-7, with D possibly matching TRBD2 (8 bases). CDR3 loop: CASSYPGRGLSYEQYF. CDR3 sequence (DNA): TGTGCCAGCAGTTATCCCGGGAGGGGGCTATCCTACGAGCAGTACTTC.